The 11 T cell receptor beta chains below come from one sample, sequenced in a study of regulatory T cells in long-lasting Graves disease. Sequencing libraries for TCR beta were prepared with iRepertoire HTBI primers and Arm-PCR of CDR3 regions. TCRdb re-called the multiplex PCR reads with MiXCR, one entry per CDR3 protein. The sample comprises about 460,000 distinct CDR3 sequences, approximately 23% of which are singletons, and 10% to 15% rests with the top ten. Time point noted: persistent/refractory GD, antithyroid drugs over 5 years with positive TRAb. PBMC-extracted RNA yielded the TCR library. The specimen comprised peripheral blood mononuclear cells (PBMCs), sampled when the disease was refractory, from a patient treated with antithyroid drugs. The receptors come from a female donor with Graves disease.

As to this clonotype: It may be a read error: a sequence one base away is much more abundant. This chain uses TRBV2 with TRBJ1-5; a possible D gene is TRBD1 (5 bases). Germline values: CDR1 SNHLY, CDR2 FYNNEI. The CDR3 length is 19 residues. Trimming removed 6 bases at V and 4 bases at J, with 28 bases between. The CDR3 region has the DNA TGTGCCAGCAGCGACAGAGGGGCGCGATTGGCGACGACGAATCAGCCCCAGCATTTT. It specifies CASSDRGARLATTNQPQHF. Filled out from reference TRBV2 and TRBJ1-5, the complete variable domain reads EPEVTQTPSHQVTQMGQEVILRCVPISNHLYFYWYRQILGQKVEFLVSFYNNEISEKSEIFDDQFSVERPDGSNFTLKIRSTKLEDSAMYFCASSDRGARLATTNQPQHFGDGTRLSIL.

Many counts were recorded for this clonotype. This sequence joins TRBV28 and TRBJ2-7; no clear D gene. V was shortened by 5 bases and J by 3 bases, with 17 bases between the two germline ends. The CDR3 totals 15 residues. CDR1 is MDHEN and CDR2 is SYDVKM in the germline V gene. In DNA, the CDR3 is TGTGCCAGCAGTCCTCGGAAGGGTAGGTTCTACGAGCAGTACTTC. It translates to CASSPRKGRFYEQYF.

This chain joins TRBV6-5 and TRBJ2-2; 8 positions agree with TRBD1. V lost 0 bases to trimming and J lost 3 bases; unmatched junction nucleotides: 6. The CDR3 contains 17 residues. Germline V gives CDR1 MNHEY, CDR2 SVGAGI. This chain's CDR3 is CASSYSIEQGDTGELFF. DNA of the CDR3: TGTGCCAGCAGTTACTCGATCGAACAGGGGGACACCGGGGAGCTGTTTTTT.

This clonotype was observed a handful of times. A junction end diverges from the germline sequence, so it may reflect a read error. V is TRBV7-7 and J is TRBJ1-4; D may be TRBD1 (6 bases). Germline V gives CDR1 SSHAT, CDR2 FNYEAQ (reference sequence). This CDR3 has 16 residues. CDR3 DNA: TGTGCTAGCAGCTTAGCCCAGGGGCGTGTCTATGAAAAACTGTTTTTT. It is translated as CASSLAQGRVYEKLFF.

This chain joins TRBV6-2 or TRBV6-3 and TRBJ1-2; D not certain. V was shortened by 6 bases and J by 4 bases, with 12 bases between the two germline ends. The CDR3 spans 13 residues. Germline assignment: CDR1 MNHEY and CDR2 SVGEGT. CDR3 coding DNA: TGTGCCAGCAGAGATTCTGGTGCCTATGGCTACACCTTC. This codes for CASRDSGAYGYTF.

The chain couples TRBV5-1 to TRBJ1-2, with unresolved D. Germline V gives CDR1 SGHRS, CDR2 YFSETQ. Trimming left V 5 bases short and J 4 bases short, with 12 bases between. This CDR3 contains 13 residues. The CDR3 spells CASRFSETYGYTF. In DNA, the CDR3 is TGCGCCAGCAGGTTCAGTGAAACCTATGGCTACACCTTC.

The rearrangement links TRBV25-1 to TRBJ1-2; D is uncertain. The ends were cut back, 4 bases at V and 4 bases at J, with 13 bases in the middle. In germline, CDR1 is MGHDK, CDR2 SYGVNS. The CDR3 has 14 amino acids. The CDR3, as DNA: TGTGCCAGCAGTGCCCCACTTACGATCTATGGCTACACCTTC. Translation: CASSAPLTIYGYTF.

This clonotype occurred many times. The CDR3 nucleotides are TGTGCCAGCCACAGGGGGCCGAACACTGAAGCTTTCTTT. This codes for CASHRGPNTEAFF. This chain connects TRBV7-2 to TRBJ1-1; the match to TRBD1 covers 9 bases. The V gene end was trimmed by 8 bases and the J gene end by 1 base; junction bases not matched to a gene: 2. The CDR3 spans 13 residues. The germline CDR1 and CDR2 sequences are SGHTA and FQGNSA.

This clonotype was picked up many times. Written as DNA, the CDR3 is TGTGCCAGCAGTACCAACAGGGCTGGGGCCAACGTCCTGACTTTC. Its protein is CASSTNRAGANVLTF. The rearrangement uses TRBV28 and TRBJ2-6; D perhaps matches TRBD1 (6 bases). Germline V lookup: CDR1 MDHEN, CDR2 SYDVKM. Trimming pared 5 bases from V and 2 bases from J, leaving 10 bases between. This CDR3 contains 15 residues. The whole variable domain, remainder taken from reference TRBV28 and TRBJ2-6, is DVKVTQSSRYLVKRTGEKVFLECVQDMDHENMFWYRQDPGLGLRLIYFSYDVKMKEKGDIPEGYSVSREKKERFSLILESASTNQTSMYLCASSTNRAGANVLTFGAGSRLTVL.

For this clonotype: Lacking the conserved final phenylalanine or tryptophan, this CDR3 likely reflects a read error. CDR3 loop: CAGGDRALSLPLHS. Here the CDR3 DNA reads TGTGCCGGCGGGGACCGCGCACTATCGCTCCCCCTCCACTCT. J is TRBJ1-6 and V is TRBV28, with D possibly matching TRBD1 (5 bases). The germline CDR1 and CDR2 sequences are MDHEN and SYDVKM. Trimming stripped 11 bases from V and 13 bases from J, with 24 bases between. CDR3 length: 14 amino acids.

This chain connects TRBV20-1 to TRBJ2-7; 7 positions match TRBD1. Per the germline V gene, CDR1 is DFQATT and CDR2 is SNEGSKA (reference sequence). There are 12 residues in the CDR3. J was trimmed by 4 bases and V by 5 bases; bases with no gene match: 5. The CDR3, as DNA: TGCAGTGCTTCGACAGGGAAGTACGAGCAGTACTTC. Its translation: CSASTGKYEQYF.